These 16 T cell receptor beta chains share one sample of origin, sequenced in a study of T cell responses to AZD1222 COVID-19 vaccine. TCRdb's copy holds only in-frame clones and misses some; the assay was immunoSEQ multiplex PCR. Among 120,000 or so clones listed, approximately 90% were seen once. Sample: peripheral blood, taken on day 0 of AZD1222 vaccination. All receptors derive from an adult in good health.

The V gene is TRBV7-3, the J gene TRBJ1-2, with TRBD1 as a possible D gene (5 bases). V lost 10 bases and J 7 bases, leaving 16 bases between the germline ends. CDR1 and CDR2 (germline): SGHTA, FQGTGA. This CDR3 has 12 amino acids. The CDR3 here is CATVIRVRGYTF. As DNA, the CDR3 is TGTGCCACCGTAATCAGGGTGCGTGGCTACACCTTC. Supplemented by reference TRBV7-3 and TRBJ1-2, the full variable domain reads GAGVSQTPSNKVTEKGKYVELRCDPISGHTALYWYRQSLGQGPEFLIYFQGTGAADDSGLPNDRFFAVRPEGSVSTLKIQRTERGDSAVYLCATVIRVRGYTFGSGTRLTVV.

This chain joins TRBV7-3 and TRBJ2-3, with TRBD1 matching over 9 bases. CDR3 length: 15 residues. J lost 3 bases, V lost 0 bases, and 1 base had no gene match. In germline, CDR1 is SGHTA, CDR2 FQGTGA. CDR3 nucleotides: TGTGCCAGCAGCTTAACGGGACAGGGAACAGATACGCAGTATTTT. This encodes CASSLTGQGTDTQYF. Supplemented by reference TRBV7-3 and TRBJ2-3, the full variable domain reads GAGVSQTPSNKVTEKGKYVELRCDPISGHTALYWYRQSLGQGPEFLIYFQGTGAADDSGLPNDRFFAVRPEGSVSTLKIQRTERGDSAVYLCASSLTGQGTDTQYFGPGTRLTVL.

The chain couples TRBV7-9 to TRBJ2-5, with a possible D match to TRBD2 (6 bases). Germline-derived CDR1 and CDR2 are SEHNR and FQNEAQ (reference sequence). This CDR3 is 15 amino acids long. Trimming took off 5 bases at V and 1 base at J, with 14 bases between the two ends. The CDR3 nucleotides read TGTGCCAGCAGCCCCGCGGGACGAGCCCAAGAGACCCAGTACTTC. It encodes CASSPAGRAQETQYF.

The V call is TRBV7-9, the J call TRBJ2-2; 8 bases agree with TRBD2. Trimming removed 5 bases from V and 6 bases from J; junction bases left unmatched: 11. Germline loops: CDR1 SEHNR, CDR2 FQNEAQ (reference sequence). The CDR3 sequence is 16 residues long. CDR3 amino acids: CASSPNSGSFAGELFF. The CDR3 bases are TGTGCCAGCAGCCCCAACAGCGGGAGTTTCGCCGGGGAGCTGTTTTTT.

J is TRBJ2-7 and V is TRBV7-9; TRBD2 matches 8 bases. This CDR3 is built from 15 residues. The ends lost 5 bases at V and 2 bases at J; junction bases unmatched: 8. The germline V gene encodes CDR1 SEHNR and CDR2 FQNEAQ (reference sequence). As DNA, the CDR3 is TGTGCCAGCAGCCCGGTATTAGCGGGGCCCTACGAGCAGTACTTC. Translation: CASSPVLAGPYEQYF.

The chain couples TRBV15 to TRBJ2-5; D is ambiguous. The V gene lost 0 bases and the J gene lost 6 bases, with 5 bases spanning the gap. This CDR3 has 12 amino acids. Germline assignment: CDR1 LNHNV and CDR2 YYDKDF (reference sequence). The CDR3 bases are TGTGCCACCAGCAGAGATGCAAAGACCCAGTACTTC. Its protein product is CATSRDAKTQYF.

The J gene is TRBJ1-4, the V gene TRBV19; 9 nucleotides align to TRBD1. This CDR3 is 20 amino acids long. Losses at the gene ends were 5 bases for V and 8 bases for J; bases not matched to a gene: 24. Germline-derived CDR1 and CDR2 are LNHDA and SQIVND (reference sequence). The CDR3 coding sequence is TGTGCCAGTAGTTCGAGACCGGGACAGGGAACCTATGAGAATCAGGAAAAACTGTTTTTT. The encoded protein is CASSSRPGQGTYENQEKLFF.

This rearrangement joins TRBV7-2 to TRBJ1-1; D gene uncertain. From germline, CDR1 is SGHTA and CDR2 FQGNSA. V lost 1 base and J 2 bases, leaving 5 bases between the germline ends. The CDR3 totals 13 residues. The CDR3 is CASSLGSNTEAFF. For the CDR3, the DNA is TGTGCCAGCAGCTTAGGGAGTAACACTGAAGCTTTCTTT. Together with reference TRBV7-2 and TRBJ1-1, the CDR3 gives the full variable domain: GAGVSQSPSNKVTEKGKDVELRCDPISGHTALYWYRQSLGQGLEFLIYFQGNSAPDKSGLPSDRFSAERTGGSVSTLTIQRTQQEDSAVYLCASSLGSNTEAFFGQGTRLTVV.

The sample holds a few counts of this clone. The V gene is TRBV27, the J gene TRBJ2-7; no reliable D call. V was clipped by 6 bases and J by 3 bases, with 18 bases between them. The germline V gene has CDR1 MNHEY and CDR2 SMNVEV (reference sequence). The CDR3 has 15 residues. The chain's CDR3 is CASSSPFRRGYEQYF. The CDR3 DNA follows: TGTGCCAGCAGCTCCCCATTTCGACGCGGCTACGAGCAGTACTTC.

CDR3 bases: TGTGCCAGCAGCTTAGTCAGAAACACTGAAGCTTTCTTT. Its protein is CASSLVRNTEAFF. V and J are TRBV7-9 and TRBJ1-1; unclear D gene. The CDR3 is made up of 13 amino acids. The V gene's germline CDR1 is SEHNR and CDR2 FQNEAQ (reference sequence). Trimming pared 1 base from V and 2 bases from J, leaving 5 bases between.

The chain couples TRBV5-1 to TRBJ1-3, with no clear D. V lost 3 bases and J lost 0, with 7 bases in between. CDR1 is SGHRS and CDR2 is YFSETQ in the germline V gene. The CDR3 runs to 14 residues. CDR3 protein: CASSSEHSGNTIYF. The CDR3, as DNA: TGCGCCAGCAGCTCTGAGCACTCTGGAAACACCATATATTTT.

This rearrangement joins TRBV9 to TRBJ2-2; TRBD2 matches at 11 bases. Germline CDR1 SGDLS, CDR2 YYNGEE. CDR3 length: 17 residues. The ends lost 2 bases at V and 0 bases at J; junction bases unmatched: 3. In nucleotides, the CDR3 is TGTGCCAGCAGCGTCGGGACTAGCGGAGCGAACACCGGGGAGCTGTTTTTT. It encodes CASSVGTSGANTGELFF.

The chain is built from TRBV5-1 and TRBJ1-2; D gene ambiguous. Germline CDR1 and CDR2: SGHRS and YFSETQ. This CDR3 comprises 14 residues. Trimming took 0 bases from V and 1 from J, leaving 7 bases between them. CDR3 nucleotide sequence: TGCGCCAGCAGCTTGGAGTCTGGTAACTATGGCTACACCTTC. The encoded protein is CASSLESGNYGYTF.

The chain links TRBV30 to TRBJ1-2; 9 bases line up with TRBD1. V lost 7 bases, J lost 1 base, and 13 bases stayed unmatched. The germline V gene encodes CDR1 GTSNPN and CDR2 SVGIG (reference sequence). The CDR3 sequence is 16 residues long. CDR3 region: CASHRDREHNNYGYTF. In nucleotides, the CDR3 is TGTGCCTCCCACCGGGACAGGGAGCATAATAACTATGGCTACACCTTC.

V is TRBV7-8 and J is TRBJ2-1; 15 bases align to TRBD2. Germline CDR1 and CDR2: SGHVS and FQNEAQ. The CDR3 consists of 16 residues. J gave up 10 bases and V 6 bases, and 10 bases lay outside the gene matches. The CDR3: CASRSGLAGGPREQFF. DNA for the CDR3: TGTGCCAGCAGGAGCGGACTAGCGGGAGGGCCAAGGGAGCAGTTCTTC.

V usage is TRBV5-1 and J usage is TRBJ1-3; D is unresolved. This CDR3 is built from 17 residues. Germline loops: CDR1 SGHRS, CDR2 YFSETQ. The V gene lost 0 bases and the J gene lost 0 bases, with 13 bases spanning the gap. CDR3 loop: CASSLGPTSISGNTIYF. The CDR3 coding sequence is TGCGCCAGCAGCTTGGGCCCGACATCAATCTCTGGAAACACCATATATTTT.